One and the same sample provided the 2 T cell receptor beta chains below, sequenced in a study of Ad26.COV2.S vaccination and SARS-CoV-2 variants. Method: immunoSEQ multiplex PCR; TCRdb's copy keeps in-frame clones and lacks some. The table lists about 680,000 clones, roughly 90% of them singletons. The sample's treatment: around 19 received Ad26.COV2.S at low or high dose, single or two shots; roughly 5 received placebo; per-sample allocation not given. Material that was analyzed had been drawn on day 63 after the first vaccine or placebo injection. This material consisted of peripheral blood, taken in a trial of Ad26.COV2.S vaccine versus placebo. Receptor source: a person between 18 and 65 years old who received the Ad26.COV2.S COVID-19 vaccine or a placebo.

Notes on this clone: Other DNA sequences in the same sample also yield this CDR3. V usage is TRBV29-1 and J usage is TRBJ1-1; D not resolved. Germline V CDR1 and CDR2: SQVTM, ANQGSEA. V was pared by 4 bases and J by 5 bases, with 5 bases between. The CDR3 has 10 amino acids. The CDR3 coding sequence is TGCAGCGTTGGTGGGACTGAAGCTTTCTTT. It is translated as CSVGGTEAFF.

The chain combines TRBV2 with TRBJ1-5; 10 bases map to TRBD1. The V and J ends lost 5 bases and 4 bases, in that order; junction bases with no gene match: 2. The germline gives CDR1 SNHLY, CDR2 FYNNEI. CDR3 length: 14 amino acids. This CDR3 reads CASSWDRGNQPQHF. The CDR3 nucleotides read TGTGCCAGCAGTTGGGACAGGGGAAATCAGCCCCAGCATTTT.